This T cell receptor beta chain was identified during a study of T cells in Graves' hyperthyroidism and ophthalmopathy. It was uncontrolled infection, other autoimmune disease, pregnancy or lactation that excluded patients. The table lists this clonotype with many counts. Amplification of TCR beta CDR3 regions used RNA as the template. In the first-round RT-PCR of the TCR CDR3, the HTBI primer set was used. TCRdb processed the multiplex PCR reads anew with MiXCR; each CDR3 protein has one entry. The data contain roughly 380,000 distinct CDR3 sequences, 15% to 20% of them singletons. The CDR3 is made up of 14 amino acids. Unmatched junction bases numbered 4, after V lost 3 bases and J lost 5 bases. Germline V gene sequence: CDR1 SGHVS, CDR2 FQNEAQ.

V is TRBV7-8 and J is TRBJ2-5; 9 bases map to TRBD1. The material sequenced was blood. The TCR was taken from a young woman with Graves' hyperthyroidism. CDR3 loop: CASSFQTGGETQYF. In DNA form, the CDR3 reads TGTGCCAGCAGCTTCCAGACAGGGGGGGAGACCCAGTACTTC.